This T cell receptor (beta chain) was found in a study of CD8+CD57+ T cells in acquired aplastic anemia. About the study: Average DNA yield from sorted CD4+ and CD8+ cells was about 3.2 ug.

Overall study results and limits: Twenty-nine CD8+ CDR3 sequences were shared between patients and controls.

CDR1 is MGHRA, CDR2 YSYEKL, per germline. This CDR3 has 14 amino acids. V was trimmed by 1 base and J by 4 bases, leaving 10 bases between them. Researchers used genomic DNA as the template to profile TCR beta VDJ and CDR3. TCRdb called the reads again in MiXCR, with one record for every CDR3 protein. This table holds 180,000 or so distinct CDR3 sequences, over 40% found once. Those patients picked for sequencing had displayed CD8+CD57+ cell expansion on flow cytometry. Diagnosis of severe acquired aplastic anemia applied to all patients. Many counts were recorded for this clonotype. Antigen: not known.

The J gene is TRBJ1-2, the V gene TRBV4-1; D is unresolved. The sequence was collected from a human donor with aplastic anemia. The specimen was sorted CD4+, CD8+, or CD8+CD57+ T cells (not recorded which) from PBMCs. CDR3 DNA: TGCGCCAGCAGCCAAGGATCGGGTGCCTATGGCTACACCTTC. Its protein is CASSQGSGAYGYTF.